What follows are 24 T cell receptor beta chains derived from one specimen sequenced in a study of blood T cell repertoires in COVID-19 (dated by TCRdb to 2019 to 2021). The library relied on the immunoSEQ multiplex PCR assay. Here the immuneACCESS table is served through TCRdb, limited to in-frame sequences with V and J called. Missing clones are a known gap in these copies; in checked studies unresolved V genes cover under half, and the rest lacks a known reason. The sample data list some 510,000 clones, and around 89% of these were observed just once. In total, the top ten clones hold over 1.5% of the sample. Input material: PBMCs or T cells enriched from blood (not recorded which). The receptors shown here come from a woman between 35 and 50 years old who had recovered from COVID-19.

The chain recombines TRBV10-2 with TRBJ2-5, with 7 bases lining up with TRBD2. The junction had 6 bases not matched to a gene; V was cut back by 7 bases and J by 4 bases. CDR1 and CDR2 (germline): WSHSY, SAAADI. There are 13 residues in the CDR3. The CDR3 nucleotides are TGCGCCAGCAAACCGACTAGCCGAGAGACCCAGTACTTC. It yields the protein CASKPTSRETQYF.

V gene TRBV2 combines with J gene TRBJ1-1, with 10 bases lining up with TRBD1. Germline V gives CDR1 SNHLY, CDR2 FYNNEI. The CDR3 contains 13 residues. The ends lost 10 bases at V and 1 base at J; junction bases unmatched: 3. CDR3 DNA sequence: TGTGCCAACAGGGACAGGGGGAACACTGAAGCTTTCTTT. The encoded protein is CANRDRGNTEAFF.

The genes are TRBV7-2 and TRBJ2-1; D is perhaps TRBD2 (6 bases). The CDR3 totals 15 residues. Trimming removed 5 bases at V and 0 bases at J, with 11 bases between. Germline CDR1 SGHTA, CDR2 FQGNSA. This CDR3 is CASSLERASYNEQFF. CDR3 nucleotide sequence: TGTGCCAGCAGCCTGGAGCGGGCCTCCTACAATGAGCAGTTCTTC.

The chain has TRBV27 and TRBJ2-3; tentative D call: TRBD1 (6 bases). V lost 3 bases, J lost 4 bases, and 8 bases lay in between. CDR1 and CDR2 (germline): MNHEY, SMNVEV (reference sequence). CDR3 length: 13 amino acids. CDR3 sequence (DNA): TGTGCCAGCAGTTTCAGGGGCGCAGATACGCAGTATTTT. Translation gives CASSFRGADTQYF.

The rearrangement links TRBV5-4 to TRBJ2-3; 10 bases fit TRBD2. The CDR3 consists of 16 residues. Germline V gene sequence: CDR1 SGHNT, CDR2 YYREEE (reference sequence). V lost 4 bases to trimming and J lost 9 bases; unmatched junction nucleotides: 14. CDR3 DNA sequence: TGTGCCAGCAGCACCGGACTAGCGGAGGACCTAGGGACGCAGTATTTT. Residues: CASSTGLAEDLGTQYF.

This clone turned up a few times. The chain recombines TRBV3-1 (or the pseudogene TRBV3-2) with TRBJ1-1; TRBD1 might be the D (5 bases). Germline values: CDR1 LGHDT, CDR2 YNNKEL (reference sequence). The CDR3 is 13 amino acids. The germline V and J ends were trimmed by 5 bases and 3 bases, with 10 bases remaining between them. This CDR3 reads CASSSQADTEAFF. The CDR3 coding sequence is TGTGCCAGCAGCTCACAGGCGGACACTGAAGCTTTCTTT.

The chain is built from TRBV3-1 (or the pseudogene TRBV3-2) and TRBJ2-2; 8 positions match TRBD1. The CDR3 is made up of 16 amino acids. From germline, CDR1 is LGHDT and CDR2 YNNKEL (reference sequence). V gave up 6 bases and J gave up 7 bases; unmatched junction bases: 13. The DNA for the CDR3 is TGTGCCAGCAGTGTGCGACAGGGGCGACGGATCGGGGAGCTGTTTTTT. Residues: CASSVRQGRRIGELFF.

As DNA, the CDR3 is TGCGCCAGCAGCTCGACAGGGGTTAACTACGAGCAGTACTTC. This sequence encodes CASSSTGVNYEQYF. This chain joins TRBV5-1 and TRBJ2-7, with 8 bases lining up with TRBD1. The CDR3 spans 14 residues. V gave up 3 bases and J gave up 3 bases; unmatched junction bases: 5. Germline CDR1 is SGHRS and CDR2 is YFSETQ.

The chain carries TRBV4-3 and TRBJ2-1; 10 bases fit TRBD2. The length of the CDR3 is 19 residues. V trimming: 0 bases; J trimming: 6 bases; junction bases outside the gene matches: 14. Germline CDR1 is LGHNA and CDR2 is YSLEER. Here the CDR3 reads CASSQDRSYSGRLGNEQFF. The DNA for the CDR3 is TGCGCCAGCAGCCAAGATAGGTCCTATAGCGGGAGGTTAGGCAATGAGCAGTTCTTC.

The chain combines TRBV9 with TRBJ2-1; D is unresolved. From germline, CDR1 is SGDLS and CDR2 YYNGEE. Trimming shortened V by 4 bases and J by 7 bases, and 24 bases separated the two germline ends. The CDR3 has 17 amino acids. CDR3 nucleotides: TGTGCCAGCAGCCCCAACTTAGGAACTCGGCTCAGGAATGAGCAGTTCTTC. Residues: CASSPNLGTRLRNEQFF.

This chain uses TRBV6-4 with TRBJ1-1; 7 bases agree with TRBD1. V shed 0 bases, J shed 0 bases, and the junction held 10 bases outside the gene matches. CDR1 and CDR2 (germline): MRHNA, SNTAGT. The CDR3 has 18 residues. The chain's CDR3 is CASSDSRPQGPMNTEAFF. CDR3 bases: TGTGCCAGCAGTGACTCCAGGCCACAGGGGCCCATGAACACTGAAGCTTTCTTT.

The chain links TRBV6-2 or TRBV6-3 to TRBJ1-5; weak D call: TRBD1 (5 bases). V dropped 5 bases and J dropped 0 bases, with 20 bases sitting between them. The CDR3 consists of 18 residues. Per germline, CDR1 MNHEY and CDR2 SVGEGT. CDR3 sequence (DNA): TGTGCCAGCAGTCCCCGGGACCGACTAGTATATAGCAATCAGCCCCAGCATTTT. Translating it yields CASSPRDRLVYSNQPQHF.

This clone has just one count. CDR3 in amino acids: CAISESSGTTGELFF. The CDR3 nucleotides read TGTGCCATCAGTGAGTCAAGCGGGACGACCGGGGAGCTGTTTTTT. This chain joins TRBV10-3 and TRBJ2-2, with 7 bases aligning to TRBD2. Germline assignment: CDR1 ENHRY and CDR2 SYGVKD. The length of the CDR3 is 15 residues. V shed 0 bases and J 5 bases; nucleotides not matched to a gene: 3.

V gene TRBV2 combines with J gene TRBJ2-7, with a weak D call TRBD1 (5 bases). CDR1 is SNHLY and CDR2 is FYNNEI in the germline V gene. CDR3 size: 14 residues. V was cut by 6 bases and J by 0 bases, with 12 bases left in between. The CDR3 DNA reads TGTGCCAGCAGCCCGCAGGGAAGCTCCTACGAGCAGTACTTC. Translation: CASSPQGSSYEQYF.

This rearrangement joins TRBV28 to TRBJ1-6, with D tentatively TRBD1 (5 bases). The CDR3 is 15 residues long. V was cut by 7 bases and J by 7 bases, with 17 bases left in between. Germline CDR1 reads MDHEN; CDR2 reads SYDVKM. CDR3 amino acids: CASKTSSGANSPLHF. For the CDR3, the DNA is TGTGCCAGCAAGACGAGTTCTGGGGCAAATTCACCCCTCCACTTT. Filled out from reference TRBV28 and TRBJ1-6, the complete variable domain reads DVKVTQSSRYLVKRTGEKVFLECVQDMDHENMFWYRQDPGLGLRLIYFSYDVKMKEKGDIPEGYSVSREKKERFSLILESASTNQTSMYLCASKTSSGANSPLHFGNGTRLTVT.

The chain recombines TRBV7-8 with TRBJ2-2; TRBD2 is a possible D gene (6 bases). The CDR3 covers 14 residues. V was trimmed by 4 bases and J by 6 bases, leaving 12 bases between them. Per the germline V gene, CDR1 is SGHVS and CDR2 is FQNEAQ. CDR3 loop: CASSSYSGAGELFF. DNA of the CDR3: TGTGCCAGCAGCTCTTACTCGGGGGCCGGGGAGCTGTTTTTT.

The gene calls are TRBV5-1 and TRBJ1-2, with TRBD1 identical over 7 bases. Germline values: CDR1 SGHRS, CDR2 YFSETQ. The CDR3 runs to 15 residues. V lost 4 bases to trimming and J lost 5 bases; unmatched junction nucleotides: 11. In DNA form, the CDR3 reads TGCGCCAGCAGCCCCCAACAGGGGACGGTATATGGCTACACCTTC. This encodes CASSPQQGTVYGYTF.

This chain connects TRBV9 to TRBJ2-1; 8 bases fit TRBD2. J gave up 5 bases and V 0 bases, and 10 bases lay outside the gene matches. Germline V gene lookup returns CDR1 SGDLS and CDR2 YYNGEE. This CDR3 comprises 17 residues. CDR3 protein: CASSVGFGGTRNNEQFF. CDR3 bases: TGTGCCAGCAGCGTAGGGTTTGGCGGGACTAGGAACAATGAGCAGTTCTTC.

The chain uses TRBV11-1 and TRBJ1-2, with a weak D call TRBD1 (6 bases). The germline CDR1 and CDR2 sequences are SGHAT and FQDESV (reference sequence). This CDR3 has 14 residues. Trimming removed 5 bases at V and 4 bases at J, with 14 bases between. CDR3 sequence (DNA): TGTGCCAGCAGCCATACCGGGACAATCTATGGCTACACCTTC. Protein sequence: CASSHTGTIYGYTF. The full variable domain, with the rest looked up from reference TRBV11-1 and TRBJ1-2, is EAEVAQSPRYKITEKSQAVAFWCDPISGHATLYWYRQILGQGPELLVQFQDESVVDDSQLPKDRFSAERLKGVDSTLKIQPAELGDSAMYLCASSHTGTIYGYTFGSGTRLTVV.

The chain couples TRBV10-3 to TRBJ2-7; TRBD2 aligns across 14 bases. Per the germline V gene, CDR1 is ENHRY and CDR2 is SYGVKD. V was pared by 0 bases and J by 4 bases, with 11 bases of the junction left unmatched. This CDR3 spans 19 amino acids. The CDR3 spells CAISESPGTSGSSGYEQYF. The CDR3 DNA reads TGTGCCATCAGTGAGTCCCCTGGGACTAGCGGGAGCTCCGGGTACGAGCAGTACTTC.

The CDR3 is CASSLYAGAETQYF. Here the CDR3 DNA reads TGTGCCAGCAGTTTATATGCAGGGGCAGAGACCCAGTACTTC. The V call is TRBV27, the J call TRBJ2-5, with D maybe TRBD1 (6 bases). CDR3 length: 14 amino acids. V was pared by 1 base and J by 4 bases, with 10 bases between. Germline V CDR1 and CDR2: MNHEY, SMNVEV (reference sequence).

This rearrangement joins TRBV7-2 to TRBJ2-5, with D uncertain. The CDR3 runs 15 residues. The germline V gene encodes CDR1 SGHTA and CDR2 FQGNSA. V dropped 0 bases and J dropped 5 bases, with 13 bases sitting between them. CDR3 residues: CASSLAGPQPETQYF. The CDR3 nucleotides are TGTGCCAGCAGCTTAGCGGGCCCTCAACCGGAGACCCAGTACTTC.

In this sample, this clone turned up once. The chain recombines TRBV2 with TRBJ2-5; 7 nucleotides match TRBD2. The ends lost 5 bases at V and 2 bases at J; junction bases unmatched: 11. The CDR3 spans 16 residues. Germline CDR1 and CDR2: SNHLY and FYNNEI. The chain's CDR3 is CASSRAREGAQETQYF. The CDR3 nucleotides are TGTGCCAGCAGTAGAGCCAGGGAGGGCGCACAAGAGACCCAGTACTTC. Together with reference TRBV2 and TRBJ2-5, the CDR3 gives the full variable domain: EPEVTQTPSHQVTQMGQEVILRCVPISNHLYFYWYRQILGQKVEFLVSFYNNEISEKSEIFDDQFSVERPDGSNFTLKIRSTKLEDSAMYFCASSRAREGAQETQYFGPGTRLLVL.

The gene calls are TRBV6-2 or TRBV6-3 and TRBJ2-1; 13 bases line up with TRBD2. The CDR3 contains 18 residues. Germline CDR1 and CDR2: MNHEY and SVGEGT. V shed 5 bases and J 5 bases; nucleotides not matched to a gene: 12. This chain's CDR3 is CASSQWAPGTSGNNEQFF. The CDR3, as DNA: TGTGCCAGCAGTCAGTGGGCCCCAGGGACTAGCGGGAACAATGAGCAGTTCTTC.